Each of the 25 T cell receptor beta chains below was sequenced from the same sample in a study of follicular helper T cells after annual influenza vaccination. Sample time point: 2015-2016 season, 7 days after influenza vaccination. Measured with immunoSEQ multiplex PCR; TCRdb has only the in-frame clones, and not every one. Of over 8,000 clones listed, around 80% were seen once; the top ten hold approximately 0.47%. The sample in question was CXCR5+ CD38- circulating T follicular helper cells from blood, obtained 7 days after influenza vaccination. As to subset: circulating Tfh, non-naive CD4+CXCR5+PD-1+ (ICOS+CD38+ or ICOS-CD38-). These receptors came from an adult who received the influenza vaccine.

The sample holds one count of this clone. The chain combines TRBV7-9 with TRBJ1-1, with TRBD1 matching over 9 bases. The CDR3 is 14 residues long. Unmatched junction bases numbered 11, after V lost 5 bases and J lost 10 bases. Germline V gene data show CDR1 as SEHNR and CDR2 as FQNEAQ (reference sequence). The CDR3 nucleotides are TGTGCCAGCAGCCAGGGACAGGGTGTATTTACAGCTTTCTTT. Translating it yields CASSQGQGVFTAFF.

The V call is TRBV30, the J call TRBJ1-1, with 7 bases that match TRBD1. The germline CDR1 and CDR2 sequences are GTSNPN and SVGIG (reference sequence). The CDR3 loop spans 18 amino acids. The trim removed 0 bases at V and 0 bases at J, leaving 13 bases unmatched. For the CDR3, the DNA is TGTGCCTGGAGTGTCGGACAGGACCAAGGATCCATGAACACTGAAGCTTTCTTT. It encodes CAWSVGQDQGSMNTEAFF.

V usage is TRBV27 and J usage is TRBJ2-3; TRBD2 matches at 7 bases. V lost 4 bases and J lost 2; bases outside the gene matches: 9. This CDR3 has 16 amino acids. Looked up from germline, CDR1 is MNHEY and CDR2 is SMNVEV (reference sequence). The CDR3 here is CASSSSSGLITDTQYF. The CDR3 DNA reads TGTGCCAGCAGTTCCTCTAGCGGACTTATCACAGATACGCAGTATTTT.

This chain uses TRBV7-9 with TRBJ2-2; the D is unclear. Trimming stripped 1 base from V and 6 bases from J, with 6 bases between. CDR3 length: 13 residues. Germline CDR1 SEHNR, CDR2 FQNEAQ (reference sequence). The DNA for the CDR3 is TGTGCCAGCAGCTTAGAGGTCCCCGGGGAGCTGTTTTTT. This gives the protein CASSLEVPGELFF.

This clone was observed a single time. The J gene is TRBJ2-7, the V gene TRBV27, with 10 bases fitting TRBD2. Germline CDR1 reads MNHEY; CDR2 reads SMNVEV (reference sequence). The CDR3 length is 15 residues. V trimming: 5 bases; J trimming: 1 base; junction bases outside the gene matches: 5. CDR3 in amino acids: CASSGRTSGSYEQYF. The DNA of the CDR3 is TGTGCCAGCAGTGGCAGGACTAGCGGTTCCTACGAGCAGTACTTC.

This clone was detected a few times. CDR3 bases: TGCGCCAGCAGCCAAGCGGACAGGGGGAACTATGGCTACACCTTC. The encoded protein is CASSQADRGNYGYTF. The chain is built from TRBV4-1 and TRBJ1-2; 10 positions agree with TRBD1. The CDR3 extends over 15 amino acids. V lost 1 base, J lost 2 bases, and 1 base stayed unmatched. Germline V gives CDR1 MGHRA, CDR2 YSYEKL.

This chain connects TRBV19 to TRBJ1-3; perhaps TRBD1 as D (6 bases). CDR3 size: 15 residues. Trimming left V 5 bases short and J 2 bases short, with 13 bases between. Germline-derived CDR1 and CDR2 are LNHDA and SQIVND (reference sequence). This chain's CDR3 is CASSPVTGTGNTIYF. CDR3 bases: TGTGCCAGTAGTCCCGTCACAGGGACTGGAAACACCATATATTTT.

This clone came up once. This chain links TRBV6-1 with TRBJ2-7; D might be TRBD1 (6 bases). CDR3 length: 14 amino acids. V gave up 4 bases and J gave up 2 bases, with 12 bases separating them. Germline-derived CDR1 and CDR2 are MNHNS and SASEGT. The CDR3 loop is CASSVRDITYEQYF. The CDR3 region has the DNA TGTGCCAGCAGTGTACGGGACATTACCTACGAGCAGTACTTC.

The rearrangement joins TRBV18 to TRBJ1-1; D call uncertain. Germline lookup yields CDR1 KGHSH and CDR2 LQKENI. This CDR3 comprises 15 residues. V lost 4 bases, J lost 3 bases, and 15 bases lay in between. The CDR3 DNA reads as TGTGCCAGCTCACTCTACAAGGGTATGGACACTGAAGCTTTCTTT. As protein: CASSLYKGMDTEAFF.

The chain has TRBV5-1 and TRBJ2-7, with 7 bases matching TRBD1. The CDR3 extends over 16 amino acids. The V gene's germline CDR1 is SGHRS and CDR2 YFSETQ. The ends lost 0 bases at V and 0 bases at J; junction bases unmatched: 6. The CDR3 is CASSLETGVRSYEQYF. CDR3 coding DNA: TGCGCCAGCAGCTTGGAAACAGGGGTCCGCTCCTACGAGCAGTACTTC.

This chain joins TRBV12-2 and TRBJ1-5. TRBV12-2 is shown as a pseudogene. The CDR3 totals 11 residues. The CDR3 DNA reads as TGTGCAAGTCGCTTATGGCAGCCCCAGCATTTT. It yields the protein CASRLWQPQHF.

The chain combines TRBV5-6 with TRBJ1-1; a possible D gene is TRBD1 (5 bases). Trimming left V 0 bases short and J 1 base short, with 10 bases between. Germline CDR1 and CDR2: SGHDT and YYEEEE. The length of the CDR3 is 15 residues. Here the CDR3 reads CASSLDVTANTEAFF. In DNA, the CDR3 is TGTGCCAGCAGCTTGGACGTGACAGCGAACACTGAAGCTTTCTTT.

This CDR3 reads CASRKEVPSGELFF. CDR3 DNA: TGTGCCAGTAGAAAGGAGGTGCCCTCCGGGGAGCTGTTTTTT. The genes are TRBV19 and TRBJ2-2, with D tentatively TRBD2 (5 bases). This CDR3 is 14 amino acids long. V lost 6 bases to trimming and J lost 6 bases, with 14 bases between them. CDR1 is LNHDA, CDR2 SQIVND, per germline (reference sequence).

CDR3 DNA: TGTGCCAGCAGAGGTGGAACAGACTATGGCTACACCTTC. This gives the protein CASRGGTDYGYTF. The chain uses TRBV6-1 and TRBJ1-2; D remains unclear. Trimming shortened V by 6 bases and J by 3 bases, and 11 bases separated the two germline ends. This CDR3 is built from 13 residues. Germline V CDR1 and CDR2: MNHNS, SASEGT.

The genes are TRBV18 and TRBJ1-2, with 8 bases matching TRBD1. The CDR3 covers 14 residues. Germline V gene lookup returns CDR1 KGHSH and CDR2 LQKENI. The V gene end was trimmed by 3 bases and the J gene end by 4 bases; junction bases not matched to a gene: 4. The CDR3 DNA sequence: TGTGCCAGCTCACCCGGACAGGGCGCCTATGGCTACACCTTC. The encoded protein is CASSPGQGAYGYTF.

The genes are TRBV10-1 and TRBJ1-1; D is uncertain. Between the trimmed V and J ends, which lost 8 bases and 2 bases, there was a span of 12 bases. CDR3 length: 13 residues. Germline assignment: CDR1 WNHNN and CDR2 SYGVQD (reference sequence). CDR3 amino acids: CASRAGINTEAFF. The DNA for the CDR3 is TGCGCCAGCCGCGCGGGGATCAACACTGAAGCTTTCTTT.

The rearrangement uses TRBV6-6 and TRBJ2-7; TRBD2 matches at 10 bases. CDR3 size: 16 residues. The V gene's germline CDR1 is MNHNY and CDR2 SVGAGI (reference sequence). Germline trimming cut 2 bases from V and 0 bases from J; bases unmatched to any gene: 4. CDR3 amino acids: CASSYGASGSSYEQYF. Here the CDR3 DNA reads TGTGCCAGCAGTTACGGGGCTAGCGGGAGCTCCTACGAGCAGTACTTC.

The chain employs TRBV19 and TRBJ2-3; D unclear. The CDR3 sequence is 14 residues long. Looked up from germline, CDR1 is LNHDA and CDR2 is SQIVND (reference sequence). V was shortened by 7 bases and J by 1 base, with 12 bases between the two germline ends. The CDR3 sequence is CASTPPFRTDTQYF. CDR3 DNA sequence: TGTGCCAGTACCCCCCCCTTTCGCACAGATACGCAGTATTTT. Together with reference TRBV19 and TRBJ2-3, the CDR3 gives the full variable domain: DGGITQSPKYLFRKEGQNVTLSCEQNLNHDAMYWYRQDPGQGLRLIYYSQIVNDFQKGDIAEGYSVSREKKESFPLTVTSAQKNPTAFYLCASTPPFRTDTQYFGPGTRLTVL.

This clone was observed a single time. The chain employs TRBV6-6 and TRBJ2-1; 11 bases match TRBD2. This CDR3 comprises 15 residues. V lost 6 bases, J lost 9 bases, and 10 bases stayed unmatched. Germline V gene lookup returns CDR1 MNHNY and CDR2 SVGAGI (reference sequence). This CDR3 is CASRISGGAGPEQFF. CDR3 DNA sequence: TGTGCCAGCAGGATTAGCGGGGGGGCCGGTCCTGAGCAGTTCTTC.

The chain links TRBV5-1 to TRBJ2-4, with 9 bases that match TRBD1. The CDR3 runs 14 residues. Germline values: CDR1 SGHRS, CDR2 YFSETQ. V lost 4 bases and J lost 9; bases outside the gene matches: 8. CDR3 DNA: TGCGCCAGCAGCCCCCGGGACAGGGACGGCATTCAGTACTTC. It yields the protein CASSPRDRDGIQYF.

V gene TRBV4-1 combines with J gene TRBJ1-5; D ambiguous. Trimming removed 0 bases from V and 0 bases from J, with 12 bases in between. This CDR3 region has 17 residues. Germline CDR1 reads MGHRA; CDR2 reads YSYEKL. DNA of the CDR3: TGCGCCAGCAGCCAAGATGGGTCACCGTATAGCAATCAGCCCCAGCATTTT. This sequence encodes CASSQDGSPYSNQPQHF.

This rearrangement joins TRBV11-3 to TRBJ2-2; D is uncertain. The V gene lost 4 bases and the J gene lost 4 bases, with 7 bases spanning the gap. CDR1 SGHNT and CDR2 YENEEA come from the germline V gene. This CDR3 spans 13 amino acids. The CDR3 loop reads CASSSTTTGELFF. The CDR3 nucleotides read TGTGCCAGCAGCTCCACCACCACCGGGGAGCTGTTTTTT.

CDR3 residues: CASSERHTYYEQYF. CDR3 nucleotides: TGTGCCAGCAGTGAAAGGCACACGTACTACGAGCAGTACTTC. V and J are TRBV6-1 and TRBJ2-7; no reliable D call. V was trimmed by 2 bases and J by 3 bases, leaving 11 bases between them. CDR1 is MNHNS and CDR2 is SASEGT in the germline V gene. The CDR3 loop spans 14 amino acids.

CDR3 amino acids: CASSWSGGAGETQYF. Here the CDR3 DNA reads TGTGCCAGCAGCTGGAGCGGGGGGGCCGGAGAGACCCAGTACTTC. This chain joins TRBV7-2 and TRBJ2-5; 10 bases are a match to TRBD2. Trimming removed 4 bases from V and 4 bases from J; junction bases left unmatched: 6. The CDR3 is 15 amino acids. The germline V gene encodes CDR1 SGHTA and CDR2 FQGNSA.

This clone has only one observation. J is TRBJ1-3 and V is TRBV18; the match to TRBD1 covers 7 bases. Trimming at V came to 8 bases and at J to 0 bases, leaving 4 bases not matched to a gene. This CDR3 has 14 residues. Germline V gives CDR1 KGHSH, CDR2 LQKENI. The DNA for the CDR3 is TGTGCCAGCCGTCGACAGGGCTCTGGAAACACCATATATTTT. Encoded protein: CASRRQGSGNTIYF.